A selection of T cell receptor beta chains follows, all from one sample in a study of kidney transplant recipient with SARS-CoV-2 infection. TCRdb recomputed calls from the reads with MiXCR, one row per CDR3 protein. The repertoire holds 200,000 to 300,000 distinct CDR3 sequences, about 28% seen once, with roughly 7% in the top ten. The specimen comprised a blood sample, sampled at baseline and on roughly day 120 from a kidney transplant recipient. These receptors were taken from a young adult male patient who had COVID-19 and was a kidney transplant recipient. A subset of T cells may come from the graft donor. Each CDR3 is given with its conserved first and last residue. The order of the fields is V gene, clone size, J gene, CDR3 protein. Size tells how often a clone was seen (once, few, many) or the class of an expanded clone, and some rows leave it out.

TRBV11-2,many,TRBJ1-2,CASSCVGTSRKTYGYTF
TRBV7-7,many,TRBJ1-2,CASSLDFKCRKTYGYTF
TRBV28,many,TRBJ2-7,CASTPWLQGSYEQYF
TRBV4-2,many,TRBJ2-1,CASSRLAGELNEQFF
TRBV4-1,NA,TRBJ1-5,CASSQDGPDMGPQRF
TRBV2,NA,TRBJ2-1,CANRDYFNEQFF
TRBV11-2,many,TRBJ2-5,CASSPPVTTTRYF
TRBV19,many,TRBJ1-6,CASSIDVRGSPLHF
TRBV11-3,few,TRBJ2-5,CASSLGGQAGETQYF
TRBV9,many,TRBJ2-1,CASSVEGGRVQNEQFF
TRBV7-8,many,TRBJ1-2,CASSVLEFTRKTYGYTF
TRBV2,many,TRBJ1-6,CASSEYAGHSPLHF
TRBV11-1,many,TRBJ1-2,CASSHQHKAGKTYGYTF
TRBV5-1,many,TRBJ2-3,CASSIPLSDADTQYF
TRBV6-5,many,TRBJ2-1,CASSPRTSGSNEQFF
TRBV6-6,many,TRBJ1-2,CASITRPGKLYGYTF
TRBV2,many,TRBJ2-2,CASRGTSGSAGELFF
TRBV11-2,many,TRBJ1-1,CASSSGGGAMHTEAFF
TRBV7-3,few,TRBJ2-2,CASSLSTSGDTGELFF
TRBV2,many,TRBJ2-7,CASSEGQGADEQYF
TRBV10-1,many,TRBJ1-2,CASSGESRSRKTYGYTF
TRBV7-2,many,TRBJ1-2,CASRGAGGGTF